Given below is one T cell receptor beta chain in context. The data derive from a study of blood T cell repertoires in COVID-19. Turning to the study itself: The samples span acute and convalescent COVID-19 from the United States, Italy and Spain. Nucleic acid was either cDNA or gDNA, and it came from T cells, B-cell-depleted T cells, or PBMCs.

Participants spanned ages about 18 to 100 years and resided in roughly 26 US areas. The V end lost 0 bases, the J end lost 4 bases, and 10 bases lay between the germline ends. This CDR3 spans 15 amino acids. Germline values: CDR1 SGHNT, CDR2 YYREEE (reference sequence). TCRdb keeps only in-frame clones here, not all; method: immunoSEQ multiplex PCR. Of about 370,000 clones detected, 90% to 95% appear once; the ten largest clones hold 0.8% to 0.9%. Sample: PBMCs or T cells enriched from blood (not recorded which). The TCR sequence derives from a woman between 40 and 55 years old who had been exposed to COVID-19. The gene calls are TRBV5-4 and TRBJ1-4; D is perhaps TRBD1 (5 bases). In DNA form, the CDR3 reads TGTGCCAGCAGCTTGGCGGGGGGTAGTAATGAAAAACTGTTTTTT. Translating it yields CASSLAGGSNEKLFF.